These T cell receptor beta chains were read from a single sample in a study of identical twins. From the 5' RACE reads, TCRdb called clonotypes with MiXCR, one entry per CDR3 protein. The table lists 200,000 to 300,000 distinct CDR3 sequences, 9.5% to 15% of them singletons, with roughly 3.7% in the top ten. These data are also associated with another study on yellow fever vaccine responses in identical twins.

The specimen sequenced was memory (CD45RO+) T cells sorted from blood. Receptors originate from a woman aged 18-35 years in good health. Both conserved end residues are part of each CDR3. A D gene is named only where the DNA matches it firmly. Only some rows state a clone size, as once, few, many or a class for expanded clones.

j_gene: TRBJ2-7
v_gene: TRBV12-3/TRBV12-4
d_gene: TRBD1
abundance: few
CDR3aa: CASSRDRMAYEQYF
CDR3nt: TGTGCCAGCAGTCGGGACAGGATGGCATACGAGCAGTACTTC

j_gene: TRBJ2-2
v_gene: TRBV12-3/TRBV12-4
d_gene: -
abundance: -
CDR3aa: CASSPSQITGELFF
CDR3nt: TGTGCCAGCAGTCCTAGTCAGATTACCGGGGAGCTGTTTTTT

j_gene: TRBJ2-1
v_gene: TRBV2
d_gene: -
abundance: -
CDR3aa: CASSETRTPRGF
CDR3nt: TGTGCCAGCAGTGAAACAAGGACTCCTCGGGGCTTC

j_gene: TRBJ1-2
v_gene: TRBV20-1
d_gene: -
abundance: -
CDR3aa: CSASLRNNYGYTF
CDR3nt: TGCAGTGCTAGTCTCAGGAATAACTATGGCTACACCTTC

j_gene: TRBJ1-1
v_gene: TRBV4-1
d_gene: -
abundance: many
CDR3aa: CASSQSGVQGNTEAFF
CDR3nt: TGCGCCAGCAGCCAGTCGGGGGTGCAGGGGAACACTGAAGCTTTCTTT

j_gene: TRBJ2-3
v_gene: TRBV28
d_gene: -
abundance: few
CDR3aa: CASRVRTGLGTQYF
CDR3nt: TGTGCCAGCCGGGTCAGAACGGGGCTGGGTACGCAGTATTTT

j_gene: TRBJ2-3
v_gene: TRBV5-1
d_gene: TRBD2
abundance: -
CDR3aa: CASSTGGSILLTDTQYF
CDR3nt: TGCGCCAGCAGCACAGGCGGGAGTATTCTCCTCACAGATACGCAGTATTTT

j_gene: TRBJ2-3
v_gene: TRBV28
d_gene: -
abundance: many
CDR3aa: CASSLPQRTDTQYF
CDR3nt: TGTGCCAGCAGTTTACCACAGCGCACAGATACGCAGTATTTT

j_gene: TRBJ2-2
v_gene: TRBV4-2
d_gene: -
abundance: -
CDR3aa: CASSQELLTNTGELFF
CDR3nt: TGTGCCAGCAGCCAAGAACTACTGACGAACACCGGGGAGCTGTTTTTT

j_gene: TRBJ2-2
v_gene: TRBV30
d_gene: -
abundance: -
CDR3aa: CAWSRRADGELFF
CDR3nt: TGTGCCTGGAGTCGGAGGGCCGACGGGGAGCTGTTTTTT

j_gene: TRBJ2-1
v_gene: TRBV27
d_gene: TRBD2
abundance: few
CDR3aa: CASSSGRAANEQFF
CDR3nt: TGTGCCAGCAGTAGCGGGAGGGCCGCTAATGAGCAGTTCTTC

j_gene: TRBJ2-1
v_gene: TRBV2
d_gene: -
abundance: -
CDR3aa: CASRRDSYNEQFF
CDR3nt: TGTGCCAGCAGGAGGGACTCCTACAATGAGCAGTTCTTC

j_gene: TRBJ2-1
v_gene: TRBV5-1
d_gene: TRBD1
abundance: few
CDR3aa: CASSPGTGQKTYNEQFF
CDR3nt: TGCGCCAGCAGCCCAGGGACAGGCCAAAAAACCTACAATGAGCAGTTCTTC

j_gene: TRBJ2-7
v_gene: TRBV27
d_gene: TRBD2
abundance: few
CDR3aa: CASRDTGLGEQYF
CDR3nt: TGTGCCAGCAGAGATACGGGACTAGGTGAGCAGTACTTC

j_gene: TRBJ2-1
v_gene: TRBV5-1
d_gene: -
abundance: -
CDR3aa: CASSLNLAAHSYNEQFF
CDR3nt: TGCGCCAGCAGCTTGAATTTAGCGGCTCACTCCTACAATGAGCAGTTCTTC

j_gene: TRBJ2-3
v_gene: TRBV5-5
d_gene: TRBD2
abundance: -
CDR3aa: CASSLGAGAHTDTQYF
CDR3nt: TGTGCCAGCAGCTTGGGAGCGGGAGCGCACACAGATACGCAGTATTTT

j_gene: TRBJ2-6
v_gene: TRBV28
d_gene: -
abundance: -
CDR3aa: CASSYEGISGANVLTF
CDR3nt: TGTGCCAGCAGTTACGAAGGGATCTCTGGGGCCAACGTCCTGACTTTC

j_gene: TRBJ2-1
v_gene: TRBV4-1
d_gene: TRBD2
abundance: -
CDR3aa: CASSHSLAGYYNEQFF
CDR3nt: TGCGCCAGCAGCCACTCCCTAGCGGGCTACTACAATGAGCAGTTCTTC

j_gene: TRBJ2-7
v_gene: TRBV11-2
d_gene: TRBD1
abundance: -
CDR3aa: CASRGPGTGFHEQYF
CDR3nt: TGTGCCAGCAGAGGACCCGGGACAGGGTTCCACGAGCAGTACTTC

j_gene: TRBJ2-1
v_gene: TRBV5-1
d_gene: -
abundance: many
CDR3aa: CASGRDNEQFF
CDR3nt: TGCGCCAGCGGGCGAGACAATGAGCAGTTCTTC

j_gene: TRBJ1-1
v_gene: TRBV5-1
d_gene: -
abundance: few
CDR3aa: CASSLSGRTEAFF
CDR3nt: TGCGCCAGCAGCTTGTCCGGGCGCACTGAAGCTTTCTTT

j_gene: TRBJ1-5
v_gene: TRBV5-1
d_gene: -
abundance: many
CDR3aa: CASSLGAGYNQPQHF
CDR3nt: TGCGCCAGCAGCTTGGGGGCGGGCTACAATCAGCCCCAGCATTTT

j_gene: TRBJ1-6
v_gene: TRBV11-1
d_gene: -
abundance: -
CDR3aa: CASSPAGNSPLHF
CDR3nt: TGTGCCAGCAGCCCGGCGGGGAATTCACCCCTCCACTTT